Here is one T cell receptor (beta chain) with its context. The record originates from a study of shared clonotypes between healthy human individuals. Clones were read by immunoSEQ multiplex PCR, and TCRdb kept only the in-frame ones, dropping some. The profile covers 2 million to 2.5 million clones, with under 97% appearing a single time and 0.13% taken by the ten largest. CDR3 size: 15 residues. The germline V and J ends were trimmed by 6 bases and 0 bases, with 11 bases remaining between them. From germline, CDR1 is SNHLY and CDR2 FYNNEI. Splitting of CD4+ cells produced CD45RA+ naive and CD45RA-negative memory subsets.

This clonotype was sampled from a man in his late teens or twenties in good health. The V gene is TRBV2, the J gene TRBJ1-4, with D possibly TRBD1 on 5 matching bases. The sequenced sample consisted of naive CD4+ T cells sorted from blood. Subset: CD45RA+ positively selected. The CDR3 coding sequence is TGTGCCAGCAGGCCCAGGGTGACAACTAATGAAAAACTGTTTTTT. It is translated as CASRPRVTTNEKLFF.